These 24 T cell receptor beta chains were sequenced from one sample in a study of blood T cells in healthy people across ages (dated by TCRdb to the mid-2010s). Library preparation was by 5' RACE. The sample was run on an Illumina HiSeq 2500. The second PCR ran for about 7 to 11 cycles and used a J-beta primer mix along with a sample-barcoded 5' primer. TCRdb's own reprocessing of the public reads used fastp at Q25 and MiXCR and kept productive beta chains. One record per CDR3 amino acid sequence lists the most common genes and DNA. This sample is represented by 1.5 million to 2 million distinct CDR3 sequences; around 48% of them were singletons. The ten largest clones capture over 2% of the sample. The sample taken for sequencing was blood. Source of these receptors: a woman aged 40-49 years in good health.

The sample holds one count of this clonotype. The chain couples TRBV7-8 to TRBJ2-7; 7 bases fit TRBD1. The CDR3 is 14 residues long. V shed 5 bases, J shed 5 bases, and the junction held 9 bases outside the gene matches. Per the germline V gene, CDR1 is SGHVS and CDR2 is FQNEAQ. CDR3 DNA: TGTGCCAGCAGCCCAGGGGGAACGATCGACGAGCAGTACTTC. Its translation is CASSPGGTIDEQYF.

The J gene is TRBJ1-6, the V gene TRBV4-3; D gene ambiguous. This CDR3 has 17 amino acids. The V and J ends lost 0 bases and 0 bases respectively, with 9 bases between them. The germline CDR1 and CDR2 sequences are LGHNA and YSLEER. The CDR3 is CASSQDSSSSYNSPLHF. DNA for the CDR3: TGCGCCAGCAGCCAAGACTCGTCCAGCTCCTATAATTCACCCCTCCACTTT.

This clonotype showed up just a few times. CDR3 amino acids: CSATQTGTGANVLTF. In DNA, the CDR3 is TGCAGTGCCACCCAGACAGGGACTGGGGCCAACGTCCTGACTTTC. J is TRBJ2-6 and V is TRBV20-1, with 7 positions matching TRBD1. Germline V lookup: CDR1 DFQATT, CDR2 SNEGSKA (reference sequence). The trim removed 6 bases at V and 2 bases at J, leaving 7 bases unmatched. The CDR3 covers 15 residues.

The J gene is TRBJ2-1, the V gene TRBV29-1, with TRBD1 matching over 10 bases. The CDR3 sequence is 13 residues long. Germline CDR1 reads SQVTM; CDR2 reads ANQGSEA. The trim removed 6 bases at V and 7 bases at J, leaving 6 bases unmatched. The CDR3 coding sequence is TGCAGCGTCGATGACAGGGGGCGGAATGAGCAGTTCTTC. This translates into CSVDDRGRNEQFF.

The rearrangement uses TRBV7-9 and TRBJ2-3, with D maybe TRBD1 (6 bases). V was pared by 0 bases and J by 0 bases, with 10 bases between. Germline V lookup: CDR1 SEHNR, CDR2 FQNEAQ (reference sequence). This CDR3 is 16 amino acids long. Written as DNA, the CDR3 is TGTGCCAGCAGCTTAGCTGGGACAACTAGCACAGATACGCAGTATTTT. Its translation is CASSLAGTTSTDTQYF.

In regard to this clonotype: A read error is likely, as this CDR3 ends without the conserved phenylalanine or tryptophan. The rearrangement joins TRBV5-1 to TRBJ2-1; 10 positions agree with TRBD2. The CDR3 is made up of 15 amino acids. The junction had 1 base not matched to a gene; V was cut back by 1 base and J by 3 bases. Germline-derived CDR1 and CDR2 are SGHRS and YFSETQ. In nucleotides, the CDR3 is TGCGCCAGCAGCTTGCCTAGCGGGGGCTACAATGAGCAGTTCTTA. The encoded protein is CASSLPSGGYNEQFL.

Only a few counts were recorded for this clonotype. The chain carries TRBV20-1 and TRBJ2-5, with TRBD2 identical over 10 bases. Germline lookup yields CDR1 DFQATT and CDR2 SNEGSKA (reference sequence). CDR3 size: 13 residues. Trimming took 3 bases from V and 5 from J; bases not matched to a gene: 3. The CDR3 is CSARASGGETQYF. DNA of the CDR3: TGCAGTGCTAGGGCTAGCGGGGGTGAGACCCAGTACTTC.

This clonotype was recorded a few times. The CDR3 reads CASSQGQAESYEQYF. CDR3 nucleotide sequence: TGTGCCAGCTCTCAAGGACAGGCCGAATCCTACGAGCAGTACTTC. This sequence joins TRBV18 and TRBJ2-7; 7 bases agree with TRBD1. The V segment lost 6 bases and the J segment 1 base; nucleotides outside the gene matches: 9. Germline assignment: CDR1 KGHSH and CDR2 LQKENI. The CDR3 totals 15 residues.

This clonotype was found a few times. The chain has TRBV20-1 and TRBJ2-1; D is unresolved. Germline CDR1 and CDR2: DFQATT and SNEGSKA (reference sequence). V gave up 0 bases and J gave up 0 bases, with 12 bases separating them. The CDR3 sequence is 16 residues long. The CDR3 here is CSARDWAVSSYNEQFF. CDR3 sequence (DNA): TGCAGTGCTAGAGATTGGGCGGTGAGCTCCTACAATGAGCAGTTCTTC.

A few counts support this clonotype. The V call is TRBV24-1, the J call TRBJ2-7; the match to TRBD1 covers 7 bases. The CDR3 covers 15 residues. With V trimmed by 0 bases and J by 7 bases, 8 bases remained unmatched. In germline, CDR1 is KGHDR, CDR2 SFDVKD. The DNA for the CDR3 is TGTGCCACCAGTGATTTGGGCGGACAGGTCAATGAGCAGTACTTC. This encodes CATSDLGGQVNEQYF.

The chain's CDR3 is CASSPSRTSKREQYF. The CDR3 nucleotides read TGTGCCAGCAGCCCCTCCCGGACTAGTAAGCGCGAGCAGTACTTC. The chain couples TRBV7-2 to TRBJ2-7; 7 bases align to TRBD2. This CDR3 is 15 amino acids long. V was pared by 5 bases and J by 6 bases, with 13 bases of the junction left unmatched. From germline, CDR1 is SGHTA and CDR2 FQGNSA.

The V gene is TRBV28, the J gene TRBJ2-7, with a weak D call TRBD2 (6 bases). Trimming stripped 8 bases from V and 0 bases from J, with 14 bases between. The CDR3 has 14 residues. Germline CDR1 and CDR2: MDHEN and SYDVKM. CDR3 coding DNA: TGTGCCAGCTGGGGGGTTACAGGCTCCTACGAGCAGTACTTC. Residues: CASWGVTGSYEQYF.

V usage is TRBV7-4 and J usage is TRBJ1-6; D ambiguous. Per germline, CDR1 SGHVT and CDR2 SQSDAQ. The V and J ends lost 2 bases and 5 bases respectively, with 28 bases between them. This CDR3 is 21 amino acids long. CDR3 in DNA: TGTGCCAGCAGCTTAAGCCCCGATAAGGCCTTTAAGCGTCTGAATAATTCACCCCTCCACTTT. Amino acid sequence: CASSLSPDKAFKRLNNSPLHF. Full variable domain (missing parts from reference TRBV7-4 and TRBJ1-6): GAGVSQSPRYKVAKRGRDVALRCDSISGHVTLYWYRQTLGQGSEVLTYSQSDAQRDKSGRPSGRFSAERPERSVSTLKIQRTEQGDSAVYLCASSLSPDKAFKRLNNSPLHFGNGTRLTVT.

The gene calls are TRBV4-2 and TRBJ2-7, with TRBD1 matching 9 bases. Judging by the DNA end, TRBJ2-5 fits better; the J call may be wrong. The CDR3 contains 15 residues. The germline V gene encodes CDR1 LGHNA and CDR2 YNFKEQ. The CDR3 region is CASSHQQGAGETQYF. The CDR3 nucleotides are TGTGCCAGCAGCCACCAACAGGGGGCGGGGGAGACCCAGTACTTC.

The CDR3 spells CAISGSGQGALRNEQYF. In DNA form, the CDR3 reads TGTGCCATCAGTGGGAGCGGACAGGGGGCTCTCCGGAACGAGCAGTACTTC. The rearrangement links TRBV10-3 to TRBJ2-7; 11 nucleotides match TRBD1. The CDR3 is made up of 17 amino acids. Per the germline V gene, CDR1 is ENHRY and CDR2 is SYGVKD. V dropped 4 bases and J dropped 5; count of bases not matched to a gene: 13.

The V and J genes are TRBV5-1 and TRBJ1-2, with 8 bases identical to TRBD1. V lost 0 bases, J lost 4 bases, and 5 bases stayed unmatched. The CDR3 is made up of 15 amino acids. Germline V gives CDR1 SGHRS, CDR2 YFSETQ. The CDR3 DNA is TGCGCCAGCAGCTTGGGACAGGGGATTGCCTATGGCTACACCTTC. Its translation: CASSLGQGIAYGYTF. Supplemented by reference TRBV5-1 and TRBJ1-2, the full variable domain reads KAGVTQTPRYLIKTRGQQVTLSCSPISGHRSVSWYQQTPGQGLQFLFEYFSETQRNKGNFPGRFSGRQFSNSRSEMNVSTLELGDSALYLCASSLGQGIAYGYTFGSGTRLTVV.

This clonotype was counted a few times. The V call is TRBV6-5, the J call TRBJ2-3; D call uncertain. The germline V and J ends were trimmed by 0 bases and 2 bases, with 9 bases remaining between them. The CDR3 runs to 15 residues. Germline loops: CDR1 MNHEY, CDR2 SVGAGI. In DNA form, the CDR3 reads TGTGCCAGCAGTTACTCCCGGACCGCCACAGATACGCAGTATTTT. As protein: CASSYSRTATDTQYF.

The CDR3 protein is CAVLRDRNYGYTF. In DNA form, the CDR3 reads TGTGCCGTACTAAGGGACAGGAATTATGGCTACACCTTC. This chain connects TRBV10-3 to TRBJ1-2; 8 bases agree with TRBD1. The CDR3 consists of 13 residues. CDR1 is ENHRY, CDR2 SYGVKD, per germline. With V trimmed by 11 bases and J by 5 bases, 10 bases remained unmatched.

The V call is TRBV15, the J call TRBJ2-1, with 7 nucleotides matching TRBD2. V lost 0 bases and J lost 4; bases outside the gene matches: 12. CDR3 length equals 18 residues. Per the germline V gene, CDR1 is LNHNV and CDR2 is YYDKDF (reference sequence). The CDR3 DNA sequence: TGTGCCACCAGCAGAGATCCCGTTGGGGGGGTCGGATACAATGAGCAGTTCTTC. Its protein is CATSRDPVGGVGYNEQFF.

The chain employs TRBV4-1 and TRBJ1-4; D perhaps matches TRBD1 (6 bases). Trimming took off 5 bases at V and 0 bases at J, with 10 bases between the two ends. The CDR3 covers 15 residues. Germline V gene data show CDR1 as MGHRA and CDR2 as YSYEKL. The CDR3 DNA reads as TGCGCCAGCAGCACAGAGGGGGCAACTAATGAAAAACTGTTTTTT. It is translated as CASSTEGATNEKLFF.

The table lists this clonotype with a few counts. The chain combines TRBV28 with TRBJ2-7; tentatively, D is TRBD2 (5 bases). The CDR3 length is 15 residues. V shed 5 bases and J shed 4 bases, with 18 bases lying between them. CDR1 is MDHEN, CDR2 SYDVKM, per germline. CDR3 nucleotide sequence: TGTGCCAGCAGTATTGCGGGCCTAGGAGAATACGAGCAGTACTTC. Residues: CASSIAGLGEYEQYF. The full variable domain, in which reference TRBV28 and TRBJ2-7 provide the parts outside the CDR3, is DVKVTQSSRYLVKRTGEKVFLECVQDMDHENMFWYRQDPGLGLRLIYFSYDVKMKEKGDIPEGYSVSREKKERFSLILESASTNQTSMYLCASSIAGLGEYEQYFGPGTRLTVT.

The rearrangement uses TRBV11-2 and TRBJ2-5; D uncertain. Trimming stripped 1 base from V and 2 bases from J, with 11 bases between. This CDR3 contains 15 residues. Germline V gives CDR1 SGHAT, CDR2 FQNNGV. CDR3 region: CASSLAFIAQETQYF. The DNA for the CDR3 is TGTGCCAGCAGCTTAGCTTTCATAGCTCAAGAGACCCAGTACTTC.

Here the CDR3 reads CASSPWTGLGSNQPQHF. The CDR3 nucleotides are TGTGCCAGCAGTCCCTGGACAGGACTGGGGAGCAATCAGCCCCAGCATTTT. This chain links TRBV6-2 or TRBV6-3 with TRBJ1-5; 7 bases map to TRBD1. The germline V gene encodes CDR1 MNHEY and CDR2 SVGEGT. The trim removed 5 bases at V and 1 base at J, leaving 11 bases unmatched. The CDR3 loop spans 17 amino acids.

The V and J genes are TRBV9 and TRBJ2-5, with TRBD1 as a possible D gene (6 bases). Germline V gives CDR1 SGDLS, CDR2 YYNGEE. Deletions cut 0 bases from V and 10 bases from J, with 16 bases between. This CDR3 spans 14 amino acids. Here the CDR3 reads CASSVDLTGSGQYF. The CDR3 bases are TGTGCCAGCAGCGTAGATCTAACAGGGAGTGGCCAGTACTTC.